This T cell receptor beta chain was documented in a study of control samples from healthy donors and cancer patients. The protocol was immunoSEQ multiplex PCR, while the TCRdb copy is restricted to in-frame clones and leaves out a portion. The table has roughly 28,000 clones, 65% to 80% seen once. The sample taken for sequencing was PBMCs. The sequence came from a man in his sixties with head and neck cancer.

CDR3 DNA: TGTGCCAGCAGCTTAAAAGGAAGCTACGAGCAGTACTTC. Translated, it gives CASSLKGSYEQYF. The V gene is TRBV7-2, the J gene TRBJ2-7, with D hard to call. Per germline, CDR1 SGHTA and CDR2 FQGNSA. The V end was cut by 2 bases, the J end by 3 bases, with 8 bases between. The CDR3 covers 13 residues.